This T cell receptor beta chain comes out of a study of CD8+CD57+ T cells in acquired aplastic anemia. Overall study context: Healthy CD8+ samples averaged around 11 million reads. Study results and limitations: Patients and controls shared some 29 CD8+ CDR3 sequences, which appeared highly expressed in patients and within their immunodominant clones.

V lost 3 bases and J lost 4; bases outside the gene matches: 7. Germline V CDR1 and CDR2: LNHDA, SQIVND (reference sequence). The CDR3 contains 15 residues. Regarding this clonotype: Its antigen is still unknown.

For CDR3 and TCR beta VDJ profiling, genomic DNA was the template used. Each CDR3 protein gets one entry after TCRdb re-called the reads with MiXCR. The sample records about 190,000 distinct CDR3 sequences, roughly half being singletons. J is TRBJ2-7 and V is TRBV19; TRBD2 matches 9 bases. The sequenced material came from sorted CD4+, CD8+, or CD8+CD57+ T cells (not recorded which) from PBMCs. This TCR was recovered from a human donor in good health, serving as a control. The CDR3 spells CASSMASGVGYEQYF. The DNA for the CDR3 is TGTGCCAGTAGTATGGCTAGCGGGGTCGGATACGAGCAGTACTTC.